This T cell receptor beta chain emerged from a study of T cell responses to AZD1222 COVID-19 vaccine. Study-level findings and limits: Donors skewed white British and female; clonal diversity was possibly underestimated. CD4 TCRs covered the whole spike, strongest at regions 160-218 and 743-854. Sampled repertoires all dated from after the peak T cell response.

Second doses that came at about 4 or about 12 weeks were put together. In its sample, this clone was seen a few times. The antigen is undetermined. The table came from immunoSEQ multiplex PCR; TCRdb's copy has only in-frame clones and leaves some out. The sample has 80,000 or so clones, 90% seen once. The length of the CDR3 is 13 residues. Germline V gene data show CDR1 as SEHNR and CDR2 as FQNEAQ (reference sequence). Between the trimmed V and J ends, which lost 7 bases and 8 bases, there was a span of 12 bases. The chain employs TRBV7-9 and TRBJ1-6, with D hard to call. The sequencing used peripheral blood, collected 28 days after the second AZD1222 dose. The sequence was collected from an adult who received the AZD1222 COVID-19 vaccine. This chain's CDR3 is CASTLPGHSPLHF. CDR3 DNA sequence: TGTGCCAGCACCCTGCCGGGCCATTCACCCCTCCACTTT.